These 11 T cell receptor beta chains share one sample of origin, sequenced in a study of blood T cells in healthy people across ages. With a J-beta primer mix and a sample-barcoded 5' primer, a second PCR ran 7 to 11 cycles. From the 5' RACE reads, TCRdb called clonotypes with MiXCR, one entry per CDR3 protein. Among 1,800,000 or so distinct CDR3 sequences listed, around 40% were seen once. Sequencing used blood. Receptors originate from a human donor in good health.

Comment on this clonotype: A single base separates this from a much larger clone, so it may be a read error. The chain employs TRBV7-8 and TRBJ1-4; the match to TRBD1 covers 11 bases. CDR1 is SGHVS, CDR2 FQNEAQ, per germline. The CDR3 runs to 17 residues. J gave up 8 bases and V 5 bases, and 13 bases lay outside the gene matches. The CDR3 DNA follows: TGTGCCAGCAGCCCCCAGGACAGGGGGCGATCGGGGGAAAAACTGTTTTTT. Protein product: CASSPQDRGRSGEKLFF.

The chain links TRBV7-8 to TRBJ1-4; D possibly corresponds to TRBD1 (6 bases). Germline CDR1 and CDR2: SGHVS and FQNEAQ. The CDR3 spans 14 residues. V lost 2 bases and J 7 bases, leaving 11 bases between the germline ends. The CDR3 protein is CASSLFQGSEKLFF. CDR3 nucleotides: TGTGCCAGCAGCTTATTCCAGGGGTCTGAAAAACTGTTTTTT.

The sample holds a few counts of this clonotype. The genes are TRBV15 and TRBJ2-1; no clear D. Trimming took off 6 bases at V and 0 bases at J, with 6 bases between the two ends. The V gene's germline CDR1 is LNHNV and CDR2 YYDKDF (reference sequence). CDR3 length: 13 residues. CDR3 region: CATREGSYNEQFF. In DNA, the CDR3 is TGTGCCACCAGGGAAGGCTCCTACAATGAGCAGTTCTTC.

This sequence joins TRBV5-4 and TRBJ1-1; D not resolved. This CDR3 region has 11 residues. Germline V gene data show CDR1 as SGHNT and CDR2 as YYREEE (reference sequence). The V end lost 6 bases, the J end lost 10 bases, and 13 bases lay between the germline ends. This CDR3 reads CASISPIGAFF. The CDR3, as DNA: TGTGCCAGCATATCTCCCATCGGAGCTTTCTTT.

As regards this clonotype: The germline gene is not matched at one end of the junction; a read error may be the cause. The genes are TRBV11-3 and TRBJ2-5; the D is unclear. The CDR3 is made up of 16 amino acids. Germline V CDR1 and CDR2: SGHNT, YENEEA. The CDR3 region is CASSPGTSRFQETRYF. CDR3 nucleotides: TGTGCCAGCAGCCCAGGCACCAGCAGATTCCAAGAGACCCGGTACTTC.

The rearrangement links TRBV2 to TRBJ2-1, with TRBD2 as a possible D gene (7 bases). Germline loops: CDR1 SNHLY, CDR2 FYNNEI. V was trimmed by 2 bases and J by 7 bases, leaving 15 bases between them. This CDR3 spans 15 amino acids. The chain's CDR3 is CASSEWGGLRNEQFF. As DNA, the CDR3 is TGTGCCAGCAGTGAATGGGGGGGGCTCAGAAATGAGCAGTTCTTC.

The J gene is TRBJ1-2, the V gene TRBV12-3 or TRBV12-4; D gene unclear. This CDR3 is 14 amino acids long. Trimming removed 6 bases at V and 7 bases at J, with 18 bases between. The CDR3 region has the DNA TGTGCCAGCAGCCCCACCATGGGGTTTCCTGGCTACACCTTC. Its protein is CASSPTMGFPGYTF.

This clonotype was counted a few times. CDR3 sequence: CSARVPGGGDIQYF. CDR3 bases: TGCAGTGCTAGAGTCCCGGGTGGAGGGGACATTCAGTACTTC. The chain combines TRBV20-1 with TRBJ2-4; weak D call: TRBD2 (6 bases). The germline V gene encodes CDR1 DFQATT and CDR2 SNEGSKA (reference sequence). CDR3 size: 14 residues. Trimming left V 1 base short and J 8 bases short, with 15 bases between.

This chain uses TRBV13 with TRBJ2-5; 11 bases fit TRBD2. The end of the DNA fits TRBJ2-7 better, so the J call may be wrong. The germline V gene encodes CDR1 PRHDT and CDR2 FYEKMQ (reference sequence). This CDR3 comprises 15 residues. The CDR3: CASSFSGGARYEQYF. CDR3 in DNA: TGTGCCAGCAGCTTTAGCGGGGGGGCCCGCTACGAGCAGTACTTC.

The chain has TRBV7-3 and TRBJ2-1, with 9 bases aligning to TRBD2. The V segment lost 6 bases and the J segment 5 bases; nucleotides outside the gene matches: 14. Germline V gives CDR1 SGHTA, CDR2 FQGTGA. The CDR3 is 17 residues long. The CDR3 region is CASSLVASGDIDNEQFF. As DNA, the CDR3 is TGTGCCAGCAGTTTGGTCGCTAGCGGGGATATTGACAATGAGCAGTTCTTC.

This clonotype was seen a handful of times. The chain uses TRBV20-1 and TRBJ1-6; possibly TRBD1 for D (5 bases). V lost 1 base to trimming and J lost 8 bases, with 15 bases between them. This CDR3 has 15 residues. Per germline, CDR1 DFQATT and CDR2 SNEGSKA (reference sequence). CDR3 in DNA: TGCAGTGCTAGAGGGACCCTAGGGGCAGATTCACCCCTCCACTTT. As protein: CSARGTLGADSPLHF.